These 28 T cell receptor beta chains were sequenced from one sample in a study of blood T cell repertoires in COVID-19. Profiled with immunoSEQ multiplex PCR; TCRdb holds only in-frame clones, not every one. The sample includes under 250,000 clones, around four fifths seen only once; the top ten take 4%. The specimen sequenced was peripheral blood. Every receptor here comes from a man aged 50-59 years with acute or convalescent COVID-19.

V gene TRBV18 combines with J gene TRBJ1-4; D remains unclear. This CDR3 is 14 amino acids long. Trimming took 3 bases from V and 5 from J, leaving 10 bases between them. Per the germline V gene, CDR1 is KGHSH and CDR2 is LQKENI. CDR3 nucleotides: TGTGCCAGCTCACCGGGCCCTTCAAATGAAAAACTGTTTTTT. It specifies CASSPGPSNEKLFF. Looking up the rest from reference TRBV18 and TRBJ1-4 gives the full variable domain: NAGVMQNPRHLVRRRGQEARLRCSPMKGHSHVYWYRQLPEEGLKFMVYLQKENIIDESGMPKERFSAEFPKEGPSILRIQQVVRGDSAAYFCASSPGPSNEKLFFGSGTQLSVL.

The rearrangement uses TRBV10-1 and TRBJ1-1; perhaps TRBD1 as D (5 bases). Germline lookup yields CDR1 WNHNN and CDR2 SYGVQD (reference sequence). V was pared by 0 bases and J by 1 base, with 9 bases between. The CDR3 contains 15 residues. The CDR3, as DNA: TGCGCCAGCAGTGAGTCCGGGGGATGGAACACTGAAGCTTTCTTT. It specifies CASSESGGWNTEAFF.

The genes are TRBV7-2 and TRBJ2-6, with D possibly being TRBD2 (5 bases). This CDR3 contains 16 residues. The germline V gene has CDR1 SGHTA and CDR2 FQGNSA. V was shortened by 5 bases and J by 4 bases, with 15 bases between the two germline ends. The CDR3 loop is CASSQPRGAGANVLTF. CDR3 bases: TGTGCCAGCAGCCAACCCCGGGGTGCAGGGGCCAACGTCCTGACTTTC.

The gene calls are TRBV7-3 and TRBJ2-1; D is perhaps TRBD2 (5 bases). Germline lookup yields CDR1 SGHTA and CDR2 FQGTGA. The CDR3 runs to 15 residues. V was shortened by 5 bases and J by 7 bases, with 18 bases between the two germline ends. The DNA for the CDR3 is TGTGCCAGCAGCCCAAGGGCTAGCAGACCAAATGAGCAGTTCTTC. Translated, it gives CASSPRASRPNEQFF.

V and J are TRBV5-1 and TRBJ2-1, with TRBD2 identical over 9 bases. This CDR3 is 14 amino acids long. Unmatched junction bases numbered 5, after V lost 1 base and J lost 9 bases. Germline lookup yields CDR1 SGHRS and CDR2 YFSETQ. CDR3 sequence: CASSLIAGGSEQFF. CDR3 in DNA: TGCGCCAGCAGCTTGATCGCGGGAGGGAGTGAGCAGTTCTTC.

The V and J genes are TRBV24-1 and TRBJ2-1; D possibly corresponds to TRBD2 (6 bases). CDR1 is KGHDR, CDR2 SFDVKD, per germline. With 4 bases removed from V and 6 bases from J, the gap between germline ends came to 18 bases. This CDR3 spans 16 amino acids. Here the CDR3 reads CATSDQGGLLFNEQFF. The CDR3 nucleotides read TGTGCCACCAGTGACCAGGGAGGACTTCTGTTCAATGAGCAGTTCTTC.

This clone was found a few times. The gene calls are TRBV14 and TRBJ2-3; 12 bases align to TRBD2. Germline-derived CDR1 and CDR2 are SGHDN and FVKESK. The V and J ends lost 1 base and 6 bases, in that order; junction bases with no gene match: 2. This CDR3 spans 15 amino acids. Here the CDR3 reads CASSQVLAGGDTQYF. CDR3 nucleotide sequence: TGTGCCAGCAGCCAAGTCCTAGCGGGAGGGGATACGCAGTATTTT.

This chain connects TRBV19 to TRBJ2-1; the match to TRBD1 covers 7 bases. V lost 3 bases, J lost 0 bases, and 11 bases stayed unmatched. Germline loops: CDR1 LNHDA, CDR2 SQIVND (reference sequence). This CDR3 comprises 18 residues. The chain's CDR3 is CASSIDGTDFSSYNEQFF. The DNA for the CDR3 is TGTGCCAGTAGTATTGACGGGACAGATTTTAGCTCCTACAATGAGCAGTTCTTC.

The chain joins TRBV7-9 to TRBJ2-1, with TRBD1 matching 10 bases. The germline CDR1 and CDR2 sequences are SEHNR and FQNEAQ (reference sequence). CDR3 length equals 14 residues. Trimming cost V 3 bases and J 7 bases; bases outside gene matches: 3. CDR3 coding DNA: TGTGCCAGCAGCTTGGGACAGGGGAGGAATGAGCAGTTCTTC. Translation gives CASSLGQGRNEQFF. The complete variable domain, with remaining parts taken from reference TRBV7-9 and TRBJ2-1, reads DTGVSQNPRHKITKRGQNVTFRCDPISEHNRLYWYRQTLGQGPEFLTYFQNEAQLEKSRLLSDRFSAERPKGSFSTLEIQRTEQGDSAMYLCASSLGQGRNEQFFGPGTRLTVL.

As regards this clone: Given a much more abundant clone one base away, this may be a read error. The chain links TRBV7-9 to TRBJ2-7, with TRBD1 identical over 9 bases. This CDR3 contains 14 residues. Germline V CDR1 and CDR2: SEHNR, FQNEAQ (reference sequence). V shed 0 bases and J 3 bases; nucleotides not matched to a gene: 0. The CDR3 DNA reads as TGTGCCAGCAGCTTAGCGGGACAGGGCTACGAGCAGTACTTC. Amino acids: CASSLAGQGYEQYF.

The gene calls are TRBV27 and TRBJ1-6, with unresolved D. V lost 5 bases and J 7 bases, leaving 9 bases between the germline ends. Germline CDR1 is MNHEY and CDR2 is SMNVEV (reference sequence). This CDR3 is 13 amino acids long. CDR3 nucleotide sequence: TGTGCCAGCAGTAATAAGCGGAATTCACCCCTCCACTTT. This gives the protein CASSNKRNSPLHF.

This chain links TRBV14 with TRBJ1-2; 8 nucleotides line up with TRBD1. Germline assignment: CDR1 SGHDN and CDR2 FVKESK. The V gene end was trimmed by 0 bases and the J gene end by 7 bases; junction bases not matched to a gene: 7. The CDR3 runs 15 residues. The CDR3 DNA follows: TGTGCCAGCAGCCAAGAGCGCAGGGGGCCTAGTGGCTACACCTTC. Its translation is CASSQERRGPSGYTF.

The CDR3: CASSENREMNTEAFF. CDR3 sequence (DNA): TGTGCCAGCAGTGAGAACAGGGAGATGAACACTGAAGCTTTCTTT. The V call is TRBV25-1, the J call TRBJ1-1, with D possibly TRBD1 on 6 matching bases. The CDR3 extends over 15 amino acids. V was cut by 3 bases and J by 0 bases, with 11 bases left in between. Looked up from germline, CDR1 is MGHDK and CDR2 is SYGVNS.

This clone was recorded once. The rearrangement joins TRBV6-1 to TRBJ2-1, with a tentative D call TRBD1 (6 bases). The V end lost 2 bases, the J end lost 12 bases, and 14 bases lay between the germline ends. The V gene's germline CDR1 is MNHNS and CDR2 SASEGT. This CDR3 has 13 residues. CDR3: CASSEFVGQRQFF. For the CDR3, the DNA is TGTGCCAGCAGTGAATTCGTCGGACAGAGGCAGTTCTTC.

This clone was seen a single time. The rearrangement uses TRBV5-4 and TRBJ2-2, with 7 bases aligning to TRBD1. The CDR3 has 13 residues. CDR1 SGHNT and CDR2 YYREEE come from the germline V gene (reference sequence). J was trimmed by 1 base and V by 9 bases; bases with no gene match: 3. The CDR3 spells CATRTGNTGELFF. CDR3 in DNA: TGTGCCACCCGGACAGGGAACACCGGGGAGCTGTTTTTT.

This chain connects TRBV7-2 to TRBJ1-2, with D perhaps matching TRBD1 (5 bases). V was shortened by 5 bases and J by 4 bases, with 17 bases between the two germline ends. The CDR3 loop spans 15 amino acids. Germline-derived CDR1 and CDR2 are SGHTA and FQGNSA. In DNA form, the CDR3 reads TGTGCCAGCAGCCGTTTGGCAGGGTCGGGCTATGGCTACACCTTC. It encodes CASSRLAGSGYGYTF.

This chain uses TRBV18 with TRBJ2-2; 9 bases map to TRBD1. Looked up from germline, CDR1 is KGHSH and CDR2 is LQKENI. Trimming at V came to 3 bases and at J to 3 bases, leaving 5 bases not matched to a gene. The length of the CDR3 is 16 residues. The CDR3 here is CASSPNRGRDTGELFF. CDR3 bases: TGTGCCAGCTCACCGAACAGGGGGCGAGACACCGGGGAGCTGTTTTTT.

The chain combines TRBV2 with TRBJ2-7; 8 nucleotides align to TRBD1. The junction had 10 bases not matched to a gene; V was cut back by 6 bases and J by 3 bases. Germline CDR1 is SNHLY and CDR2 is FYNNEI. The CDR3 totals 15 residues. CDR3 coding DNA: TGTGCCAGCAGCCCCAGGGACAGGTCCCACTACGAGCAGTACTTC. Amino acids: CASSPRDRSHYEQYF.

This rearrangement joins TRBV9 to TRBJ1-2, with 7 bases identical to TRBD1. J was trimmed by 3 bases and V by 0 bases; bases with no gene match: 5. Germline CDR1 reads SGDLS; CDR2 reads YYNGEE. The CDR3 sequence is 15 residues long. CDR3 sequence: CASSVGSRGDYGYTF. DNA for the CDR3: TGTGCCAGCAGCGTAGGGAGCAGGGGGGACTATGGCTACACCTTC.

This chain uses TRBV3-1 (or the pseudogene TRBV3-2) with TRBJ2-6, with 15 bases that match TRBD2. In germline, CDR1 is LGHDT, CDR2 YNNKEL (reference sequence). Losses at the gene ends were 1 base for V and 2 bases for J; bases not matched to a gene: 3. This CDR3 region has 19 residues. The CDR3 DNA sequence: TGTGCCAGCAGCCAAGGGAGGACTAGCGGGGGGGCTGGGGCCAACGTCCTGACTTTC. This codes for CASSQGRTSGGAGANVLTF.

V is TRBV6-6 and J is TRBJ1-1; 9 nucleotides line up with TRBD1. With 7 bases clipped from V and 4 bases from J, the junction kept 4 bases outside the gene matches. The CDR3 is 13 residues long. CDR1 MNHNY and CDR2 SVGAGI come from the germline V gene (reference sequence). This chain's CDR3 is CASKTGGFTEAFF. CDR3 DNA: TGTGCCAGCAAAACAGGGGGCTTCACTGAAGCTTTCTTT.

The J gene is TRBJ1-4, the V gene TRBV18; 7 bases are shared with TRBD1. Germline V gives CDR1 KGHSH, CDR2 LQKENI. The CDR3 runs 16 residues. With 1 base clipped from V and 6 bases from J, the junction kept 8 bases outside the gene matches. CDR3 DNA sequence: TGTGCCAGCTCACCACGGGTAAACAGGGGTGATGAAAAACTGTTTTTT. Its protein is CASSPRVNRGDEKLFF.

A few counts support this clone. The V call is TRBV11-1, the J call TRBJ2-1; TRBD2 matches 8 bases. V lost 9 bases, J lost 7 bases, and 14 bases stayed unmatched. The germline CDR1 and CDR2 sequences are SGHAT and FQDESV (reference sequence). The CDR3 covers 15 residues. CDR3 in amino acids: CASRQRESFSNEQFF. The DNA for the CDR3 is TGTGCCAGTCGCCAGCGGGAGAGCTTCTCTAATGAGCAGTTCTTC.

The genes are TRBV30 and TRBJ1-3; D not certain. The CDR3 is 13 residues long. V was trimmed by 3 bases and J by 0 bases, leaving 6 bases between them. Germline CDR1 GTSNPN, CDR2 SVGIG (reference sequence). The CDR3 is CAWRQYSGNTIYF. DNA of the CDR3: TGTGCCTGGAGACAGTACTCTGGAAACACCATATATTTT.

The V and J genes are TRBV3-1 (or the pseudogene TRBV3-2) and TRBJ2-5, with 8 bases identical to TRBD2. Looked up from germline, CDR1 is LGHDT and CDR2 is YNNKEL (reference sequence). The CDR3 consists of 17 residues. J was trimmed by 3 bases and V by 4 bases; bases with no gene match: 13. The CDR3 region has the DNA TGTGCCAGCAGCCTAAGGAGTGGTGCGGGGGGCGAAGAGACCCAGTACTTC. Residues: CASSLRSGAGGEETQYF.

The chain links TRBV27 to TRBJ1-2; TRBD1 is a possible D gene (5 bases). The V end was cut by 6 bases, the J end by 4 bases, with 18 bases between. This CDR3 has 15 residues. Germline CDR1 MNHEY, CDR2 SMNVEV (reference sequence). CDR3 DNA: TGTGCCAGCAGAAAAGTCCTTTTGGGGGGCTATGGCTACACCTTC. Residues: CASRKVLLGGYGYTF.

In nucleotides, the CDR3 is TGTGCCAGCAGCCCGATTGGACTAGCGAGCAATGAGCAGTTCTTC. Translating it yields CASSPIGLASNEQFF. The V and J genes are TRBV28 and TRBJ2-1, with 9 bases lining up with TRBD2. Per the germline V gene, CDR1 is MDHEN and CDR2 is SYDVKM. The CDR3 extends over 15 amino acids. Trimming at V came to 6 bases and at J to 6 bases, leaving 9 bases not matched to a gene. Combining the CDR3 with reference TRBV28 and TRBJ2-1 gives the whole variable domain DVKVTQSSRYLVKRTGEKVFLECVQDMDHENMFWYRQDPGLGLRLIYFSYDVKMKEKGDIPEGYSVSREKKERFSLILESASTNQTSMYLCASSPIGLASNEQFFGPGTRLTVL.

This clone was seen a handful of times. This rearrangement joins TRBV20-1 to TRBJ1-1; D perhaps matches TRBD1 (5 bases). This CDR3 spans 11 amino acids. Trimming removed 7 bases at V and 4 bases at J, with 10 bases between. CDR1 is DFQATT, CDR2 SNEGSKA, per germline (reference sequence). In nucleotides, the CDR3 is TGCAGTGGCGGGGCGCTCACTGAAGCTTTCTTT. This translates into CSGGALTEAFF.